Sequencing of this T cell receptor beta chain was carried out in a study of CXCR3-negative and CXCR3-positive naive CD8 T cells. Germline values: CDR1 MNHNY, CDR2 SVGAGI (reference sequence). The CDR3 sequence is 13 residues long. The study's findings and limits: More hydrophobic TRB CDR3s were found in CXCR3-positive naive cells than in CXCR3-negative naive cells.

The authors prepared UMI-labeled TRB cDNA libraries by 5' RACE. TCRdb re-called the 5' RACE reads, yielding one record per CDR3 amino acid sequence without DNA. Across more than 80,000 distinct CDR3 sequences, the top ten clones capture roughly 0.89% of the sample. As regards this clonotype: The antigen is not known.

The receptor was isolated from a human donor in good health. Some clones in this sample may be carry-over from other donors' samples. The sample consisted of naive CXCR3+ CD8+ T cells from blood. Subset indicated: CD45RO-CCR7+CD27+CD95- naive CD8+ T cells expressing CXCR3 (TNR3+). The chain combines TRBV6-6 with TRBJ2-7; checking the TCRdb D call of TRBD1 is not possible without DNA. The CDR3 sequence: CASSYLGAYEQYF.